This entry describes one T cell receptor (beta chain). Its antigen is unknown. The CDR3 loop spans 15 amino acids. V was cut by 4 bases and J by 5 bases, with 18 bases left in between. Germline CDR1 and CDR2: SGDLS and YYNGEE. This sample was included in a study of T cells in Graves' hyperthyroidism and ophthalmopathy. The study's findings and limits: A model using 13 V-J features told ophthalmopathy apart from stable hyperthyroidism.

Template material for amplifying TCR beta CDR3 regions consisted of RNA transcripts. First-round RT-PCR with HTBI primers amplified the TCR CDR3 region. One entry per CDR3 protein results from TCRdb running MiXCR on the multiplex PCR reads. The sample consists of 600,000 to 700,000 distinct CDR3 sequences, just under 45% of them appearing once. The specimen sequenced was peripheral blood or thyroid tissue (not recorded which). This TCR was sampled from an adult man with Graves' disease, either hyperthyroidism or ophthalmopathy (not recorded which). The rearrangement uses TRBV9 and TRBJ2-5; D possibly uses TRBD1 or TRBD2 (7 bases each). This CDR3 is CASSHQGGGEETQYF. For the CDR3, the DNA is TGTGCCAGCAGCCACCAGGGGGGAGGGGAGGAGACCCAGTACTTC.